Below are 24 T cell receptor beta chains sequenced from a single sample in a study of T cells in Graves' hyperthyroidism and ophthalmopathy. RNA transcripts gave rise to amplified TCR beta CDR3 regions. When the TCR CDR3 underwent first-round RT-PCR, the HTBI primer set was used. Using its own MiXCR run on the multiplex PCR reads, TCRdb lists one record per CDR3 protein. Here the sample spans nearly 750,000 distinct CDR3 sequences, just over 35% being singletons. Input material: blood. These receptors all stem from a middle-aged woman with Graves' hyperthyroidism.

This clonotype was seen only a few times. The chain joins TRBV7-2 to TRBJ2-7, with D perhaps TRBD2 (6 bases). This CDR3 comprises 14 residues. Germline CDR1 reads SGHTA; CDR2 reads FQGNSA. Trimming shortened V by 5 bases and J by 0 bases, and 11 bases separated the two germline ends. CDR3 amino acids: CASSRLGGSYEQYF. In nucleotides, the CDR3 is TGTGCCAGCAGCCGACTAGGAGGCTCCTACGAGCAGTACTTC.

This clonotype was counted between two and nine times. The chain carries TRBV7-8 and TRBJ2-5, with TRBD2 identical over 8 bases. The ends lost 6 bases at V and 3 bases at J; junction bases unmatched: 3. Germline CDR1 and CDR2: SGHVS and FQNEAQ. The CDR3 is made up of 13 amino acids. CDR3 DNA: TGTGCCAGCAGTATAGCGGGGAAAGAGACCCAGTACTTC. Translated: CASSIAGKETQYF.

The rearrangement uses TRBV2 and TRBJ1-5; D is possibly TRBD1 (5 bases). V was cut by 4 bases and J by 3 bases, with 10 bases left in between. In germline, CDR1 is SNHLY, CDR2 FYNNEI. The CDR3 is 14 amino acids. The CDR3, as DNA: TGTGCCAGCAGTGTCGGAGGGGTCAATCAGCCCCAGCATTTT. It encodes CASSVGGVNQPQHF.

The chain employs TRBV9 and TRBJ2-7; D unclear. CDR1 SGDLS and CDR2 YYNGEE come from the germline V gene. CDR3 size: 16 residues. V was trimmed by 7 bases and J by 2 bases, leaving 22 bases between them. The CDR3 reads CASSPTPETVTYEQYF. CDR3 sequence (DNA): TGTGCCAGCTCACCTACCCCCGAGACTGTAACCTACGAGCAGTACTTC.

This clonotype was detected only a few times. CDR3 sequence reads: CASSRSAGSNTEAFF. The CDR3 DNA is TGTGCCAGCAGCCGCTCAGCGGGCTCGAACACTGAAGCTTTCTTT. The chain has TRBV12-3 or TRBV12-4 and TRBJ1-1; D is undetermined. V gave up 6 bases and J gave up 1 base, with 15 bases separating them. CDR3 length: 15 amino acids.

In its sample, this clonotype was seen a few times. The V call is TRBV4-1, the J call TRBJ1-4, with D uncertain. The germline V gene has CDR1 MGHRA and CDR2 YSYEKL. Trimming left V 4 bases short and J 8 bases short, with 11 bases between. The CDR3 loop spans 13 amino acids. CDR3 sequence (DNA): TGCGCCAGCAGCCTGCTTTGGGCGGAAAAACTGTTTTTT. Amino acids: CASSLLWAEKLFF.

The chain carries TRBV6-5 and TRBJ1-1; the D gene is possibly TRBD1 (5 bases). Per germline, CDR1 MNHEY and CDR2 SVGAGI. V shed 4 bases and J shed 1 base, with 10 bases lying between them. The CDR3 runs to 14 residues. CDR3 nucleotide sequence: TGTGCCAGCAGTTGGATTGGGGGGAACACTGAAGCTTTCTTT. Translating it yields CASSWIGGNTEAFF.

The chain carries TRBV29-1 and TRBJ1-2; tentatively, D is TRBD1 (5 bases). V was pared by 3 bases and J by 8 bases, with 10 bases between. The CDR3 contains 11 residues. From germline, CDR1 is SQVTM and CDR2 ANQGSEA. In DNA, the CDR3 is TGCAGCGTTGATTCAGGGAACGGCTACACCTTC. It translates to CSVDSGNGYTF. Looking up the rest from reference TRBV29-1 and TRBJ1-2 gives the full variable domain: SAVISQKPSRDICQRGTSLTIQCQVDSQVTMMFWYRQQPGQSLTLIATANQGSEATYESGFVIDKFPISRPNLTFSTLTVSNMSPEDSSIYLCSVDSGNGYTFGSGTRLTVV.

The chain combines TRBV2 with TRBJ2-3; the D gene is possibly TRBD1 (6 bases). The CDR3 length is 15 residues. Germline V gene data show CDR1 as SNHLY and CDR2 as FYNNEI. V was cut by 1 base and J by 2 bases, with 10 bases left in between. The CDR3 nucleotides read TGTGCCAGCAGTGAAGGGGGGCCCCTCACAGATACGCAGTATTTT. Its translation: CASSEGGPLTDTQYF.

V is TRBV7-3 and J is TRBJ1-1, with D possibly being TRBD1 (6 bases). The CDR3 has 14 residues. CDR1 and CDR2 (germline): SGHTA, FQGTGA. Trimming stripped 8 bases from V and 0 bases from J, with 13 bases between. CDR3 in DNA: TGTGCCAGCTACCTCACAGGGATGAACACTGAAGCTTTCTTT. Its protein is CASYLTGMNTEAFF.

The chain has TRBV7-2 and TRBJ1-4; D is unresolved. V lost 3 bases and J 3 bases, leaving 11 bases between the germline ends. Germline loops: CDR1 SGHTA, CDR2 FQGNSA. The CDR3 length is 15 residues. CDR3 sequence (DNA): TGTGCCAGCAGCTTCCAAGAGGACTCTAATGAAAAACTGTTTTTT. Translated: CASSFQEDSNEKLFF.

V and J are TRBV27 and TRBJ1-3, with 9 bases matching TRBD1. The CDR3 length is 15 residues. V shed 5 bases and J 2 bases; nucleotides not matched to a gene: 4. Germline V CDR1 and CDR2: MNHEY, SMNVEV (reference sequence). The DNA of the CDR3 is TGTGCCAGCAGTCCACAGGGGGCAACTGGAAACACCATATATTTT. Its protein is CASSPQGATGNTIYF.

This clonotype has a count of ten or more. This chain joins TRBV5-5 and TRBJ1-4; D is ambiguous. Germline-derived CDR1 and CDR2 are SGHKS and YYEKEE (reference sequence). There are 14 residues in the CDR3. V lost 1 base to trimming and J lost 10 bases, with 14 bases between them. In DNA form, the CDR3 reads TGTGCCAGCAGCTTGTTTGGCGGTGAGGGAAAACTGTTTTTT. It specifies CASSLFGGEGKLFF. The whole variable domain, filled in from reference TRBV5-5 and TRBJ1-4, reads DAGVTQSPTHLIKTRGQQVTLRCSPISGHKSVSWYQQVLGQGPQFIFQYYEKEERGRGNFPDRFSARQFPNYSSELNVNALLLGDSALYLCASSLFGGEGKLFFGSGTQLSVL.

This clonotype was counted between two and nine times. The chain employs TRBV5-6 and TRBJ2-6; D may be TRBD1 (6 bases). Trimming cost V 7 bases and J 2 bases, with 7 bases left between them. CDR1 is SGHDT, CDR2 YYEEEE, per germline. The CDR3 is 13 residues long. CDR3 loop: CASGDTGANVLTF. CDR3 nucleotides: TGTGCCAGCGGGGACACTGGGGCCAACGTCCTGACTTTC.

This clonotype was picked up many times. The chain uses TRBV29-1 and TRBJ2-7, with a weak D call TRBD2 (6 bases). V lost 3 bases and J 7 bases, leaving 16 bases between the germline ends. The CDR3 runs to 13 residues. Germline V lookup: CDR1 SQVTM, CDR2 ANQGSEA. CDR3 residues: CSVDGPGSGEQYF. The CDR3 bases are TGCAGCGTTGATGGACCCGGGAGTGGTGAGCAGTACTTC.

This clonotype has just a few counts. The CDR3 sequence: CASSQDFGGSETQYF. CDR3 DNA: TGTGCCAGCAGCCAAGATTTCGGCGGAAGCGAGACCCAGTACTTC. The rearrangement uses TRBV4-2 and TRBJ2-5; no reliable D call. The V gene's germline CDR1 is LGHNA and CDR2 YNFKEQ. The CDR3 has 15 amino acids. V lost 0 bases to trimming and J lost 5 bases, with 13 bases between them.

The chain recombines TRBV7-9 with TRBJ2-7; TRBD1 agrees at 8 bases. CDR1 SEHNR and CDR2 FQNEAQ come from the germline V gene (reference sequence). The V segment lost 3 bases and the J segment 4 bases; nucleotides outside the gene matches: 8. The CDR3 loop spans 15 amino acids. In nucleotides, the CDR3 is TGTGCCAGCAGCTTGTTGACAGGGGCAGGATACGAGCAGTACTTC. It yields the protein CASSLLTGAGYEQYF.

This CDR3 reads CASRREGQGYQPQHF. Written as DNA, the CDR3 is TGTGCCAGCAGGAGAGAGGGACAGGGGTATCAGCCCCAGCATTTT. This chain connects TRBV6-1 to TRBJ1-5; 10 bases fit TRBD1. The trim removed 6 bases at V and 5 bases at J, leaving 7 bases unmatched. The CDR3 has 15 residues. The V gene's germline CDR1 is MNHNS and CDR2 SASEGT.

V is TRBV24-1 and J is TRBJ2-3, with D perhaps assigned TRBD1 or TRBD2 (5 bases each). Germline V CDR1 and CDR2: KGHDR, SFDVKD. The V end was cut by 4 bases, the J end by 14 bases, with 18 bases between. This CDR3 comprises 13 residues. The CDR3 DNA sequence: TGTGCCACCAGTGACTACCCCGGGACCCCTCCGTATTTT. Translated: CATSDYPGTPPYF.

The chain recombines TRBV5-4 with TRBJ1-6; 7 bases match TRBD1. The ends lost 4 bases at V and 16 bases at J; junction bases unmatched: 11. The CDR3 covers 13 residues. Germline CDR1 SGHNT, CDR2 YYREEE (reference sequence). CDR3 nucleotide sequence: TGTGCCAGCAGCGCCACAGGGGATGGGGGGCTCCACTTT. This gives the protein CASSATGDGGLHF.

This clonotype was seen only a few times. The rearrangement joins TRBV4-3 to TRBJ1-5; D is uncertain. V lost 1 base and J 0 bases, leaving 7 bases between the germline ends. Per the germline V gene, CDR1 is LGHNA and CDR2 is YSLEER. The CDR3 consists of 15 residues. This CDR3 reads CASSQALHSNQPQHF. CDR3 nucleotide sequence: TGCGCCAGCAGCCAAGCGTTGCATAGCAATCAGCCCCAGCATTTT.

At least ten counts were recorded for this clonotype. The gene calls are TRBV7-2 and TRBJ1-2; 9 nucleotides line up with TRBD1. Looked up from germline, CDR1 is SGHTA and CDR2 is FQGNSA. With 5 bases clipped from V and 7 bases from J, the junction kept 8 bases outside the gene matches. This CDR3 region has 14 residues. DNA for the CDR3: TGTGCCAGCAGCGATACAGGGGGCGCTATTGGCTACACCTTC. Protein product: CASSDTGGAIGYTF.

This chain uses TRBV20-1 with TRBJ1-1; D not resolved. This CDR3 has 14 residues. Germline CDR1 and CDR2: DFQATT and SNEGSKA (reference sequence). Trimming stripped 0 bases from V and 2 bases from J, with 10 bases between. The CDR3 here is CSARELPSNTEAFF. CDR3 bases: TGCAGTGCTAGAGAATTGCCCTCAAACACTGAAGCTTTCTTT.

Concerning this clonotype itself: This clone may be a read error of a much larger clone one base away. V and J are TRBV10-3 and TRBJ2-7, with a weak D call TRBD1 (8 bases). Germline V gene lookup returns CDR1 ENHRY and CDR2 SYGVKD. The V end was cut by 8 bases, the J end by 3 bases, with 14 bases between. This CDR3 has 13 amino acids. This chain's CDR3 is CAIGGDRRYEQYF. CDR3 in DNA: TGTGCCATCGGGGGGGACAGGCGCTACGAGCAGTACTTC.